This T cell receptor beta chain was captured in a study of beta chain features in type 1 diabetes. This clone showed up just a few times. This same CDR3 is encoded by further DNA sequences in the sample. All of the isolated RNA was reverse transcribed, so expressed TCRB transcripts were sequenced. Method: immunoSEQ multiplex PCR; TCRdb's copy keeps in-frame clones and lacks some. The sample lists fewer than 900,000 clones, about a sixth occurring once. CDR3 length: 14 residues. The V end lost 2 bases, the J end lost 2 bases, and 9 bases lay between the germline ends. Per the germline V gene, CDR1 is MDHEN and CDR2 is SYDVKM.

The V gene is TRBV28, the J gene TRBJ2-5; D gene unclear. The clonotype originates from a woman between 18 and 29 years old in good health. Sequenced input: naive CD4+ T cells from blood. The CDR3 sequence: CASSLGGPQETQYF. CDR3 DNA sequence: TGTGCCAGCAGTTTAGGCGGACCTCAAGAGACCCAGTACTTC. Full variable domain (rest looked up from reference TRBV28 and TRBJ2-5): DVKVTQSSRYLVKRTGEKVFLECVQDMDHENMFWYRQDPGLGLRLIYFSYDVKMKEKGDIPEGYSVSREKKERFSLILESASTNQTSMYLCASSLGGPQETQYFGPGTRLLVL.